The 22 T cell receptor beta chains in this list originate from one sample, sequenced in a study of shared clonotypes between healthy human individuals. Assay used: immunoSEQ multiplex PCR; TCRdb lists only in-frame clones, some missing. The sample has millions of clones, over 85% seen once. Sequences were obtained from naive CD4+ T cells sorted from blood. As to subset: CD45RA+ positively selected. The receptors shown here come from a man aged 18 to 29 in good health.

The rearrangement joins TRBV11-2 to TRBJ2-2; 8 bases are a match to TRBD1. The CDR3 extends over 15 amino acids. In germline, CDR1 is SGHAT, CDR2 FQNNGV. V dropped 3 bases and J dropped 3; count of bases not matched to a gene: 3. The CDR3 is CASSLGQVHTGELFF. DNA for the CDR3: TGTGCCAGCAGCTTGGGACAGGTTCACACCGGGGAGCTGTTTTTT.

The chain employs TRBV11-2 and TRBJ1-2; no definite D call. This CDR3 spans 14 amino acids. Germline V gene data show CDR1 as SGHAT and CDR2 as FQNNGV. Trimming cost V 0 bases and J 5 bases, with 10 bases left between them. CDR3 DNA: TGTGCCAGCAGCTTAGAATTTCGGCGTTATGGCTACACCTTC. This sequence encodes CASSLEFRRYGYTF.

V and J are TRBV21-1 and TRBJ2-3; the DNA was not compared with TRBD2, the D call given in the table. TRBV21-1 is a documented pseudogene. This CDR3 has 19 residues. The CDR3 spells CASNSKTTRSGGALSTQYF. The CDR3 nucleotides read TGTGCCAGCAACTCAAAAACTACCAGAAGCGGGGGGGCTCTTTCTACGCAGTATTTT.

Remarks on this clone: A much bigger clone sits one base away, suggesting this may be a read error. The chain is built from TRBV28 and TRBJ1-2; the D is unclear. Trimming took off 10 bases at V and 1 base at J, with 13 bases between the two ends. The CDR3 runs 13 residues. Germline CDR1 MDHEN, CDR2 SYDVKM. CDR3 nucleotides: TGTGCCATCTCGAGGGAAGGTAACTATGGCTACACCTTC. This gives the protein CAISREGNYGYTF.

CDR3 nucleotides: TGTGCCAGCTCAACGCAAGAGGCGCACTCTGGAAACACCATATATTTT. It translates to CASSTQEAHSGNTIYF. The chain has TRBV18 and TRBJ1-3; D is unclear. Per the germline V gene, CDR1 is KGHSH and CDR2 is LQKENI. Trimming removed 5 bases from V and 0 bases from J, with 14 bases in between. The CDR3 totals 16 residues.

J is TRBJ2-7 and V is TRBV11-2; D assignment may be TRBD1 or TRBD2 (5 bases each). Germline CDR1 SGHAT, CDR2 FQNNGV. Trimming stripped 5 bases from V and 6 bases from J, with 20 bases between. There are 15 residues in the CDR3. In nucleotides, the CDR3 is TGTGCCAGCAGCCTACCCGGGACCCTCGTTCTCGAGCAGTACTTC. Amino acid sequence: CASSLPGTLVLEQYF.

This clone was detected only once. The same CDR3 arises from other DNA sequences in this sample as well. CDR3 DNA: TGTGCCAGCAGCGTCTCGACTAGTAATGAGCAGTTCTTC. The encoded protein is CASSVSTSNEQFF. The J gene is TRBJ2-1, the V gene TRBV7-2; perhaps TRBD2 as D (6 bases). The CDR3 runs to 13 residues. Trimming pared 5 bases from V and 7 bases from J, leaving 12 bases between. Germline assignment: CDR1 SGHTA and CDR2 FQGNSA.

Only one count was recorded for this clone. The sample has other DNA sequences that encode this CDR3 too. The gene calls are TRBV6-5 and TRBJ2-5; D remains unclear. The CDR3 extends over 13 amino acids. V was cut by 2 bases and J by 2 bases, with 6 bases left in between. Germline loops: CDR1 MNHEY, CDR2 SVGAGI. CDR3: CASSYAVQETQYF. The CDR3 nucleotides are TGTGCCAGCAGTTACGCGGTGCAAGAGACCCAGTACTTC.

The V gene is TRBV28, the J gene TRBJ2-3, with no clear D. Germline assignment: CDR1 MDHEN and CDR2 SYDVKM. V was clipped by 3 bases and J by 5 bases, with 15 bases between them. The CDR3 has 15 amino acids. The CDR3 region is CASSFGGPLRDTQYF. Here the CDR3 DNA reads TGTGCCAGCAGTTTTGGCGGCCCGCTAAGAGATACGCAGTATTTT.

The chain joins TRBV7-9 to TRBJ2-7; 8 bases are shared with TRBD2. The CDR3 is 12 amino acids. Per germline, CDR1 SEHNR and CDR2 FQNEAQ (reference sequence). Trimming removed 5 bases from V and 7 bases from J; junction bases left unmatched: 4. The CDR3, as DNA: TGTGCCAGCAGCCTTAGCGGGGCGGAGCAGTACTTC. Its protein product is CASSLSGAEQYF.

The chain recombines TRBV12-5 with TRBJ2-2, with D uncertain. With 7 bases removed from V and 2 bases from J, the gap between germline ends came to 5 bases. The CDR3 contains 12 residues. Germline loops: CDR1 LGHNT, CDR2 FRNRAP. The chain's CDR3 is CASVFNTGELFF. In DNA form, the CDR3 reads TGTGCTAGTGTCTTCAACACCGGGGAGCTGTTTTTT. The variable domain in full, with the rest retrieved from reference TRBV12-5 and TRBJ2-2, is DARVTQTPRHKVTEMGQEVTMRCQPILGHNTVFWYRQTMMQGLELLAYFRNRAPLDDSGMPKDRFSAEMPDATLATLKIQPSEPRDSAVYFCASVFNTGELFFGEGSRLTVL.

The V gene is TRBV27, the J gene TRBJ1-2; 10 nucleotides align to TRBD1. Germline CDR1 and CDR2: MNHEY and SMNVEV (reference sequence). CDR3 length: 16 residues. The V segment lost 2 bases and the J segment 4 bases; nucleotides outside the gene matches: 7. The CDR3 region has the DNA TGTGCCAGCAGTTTAAAGGGACAGGGGACGGGCTATGGCTACACCTTC. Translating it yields CASSLKGQGTGYGYTF.

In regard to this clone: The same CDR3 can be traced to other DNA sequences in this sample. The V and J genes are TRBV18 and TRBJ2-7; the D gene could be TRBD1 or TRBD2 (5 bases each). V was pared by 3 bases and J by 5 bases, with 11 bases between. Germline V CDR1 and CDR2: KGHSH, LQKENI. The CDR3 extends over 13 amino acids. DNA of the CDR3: TGTGCCAGCTCACCGCAGGGAGCCCACGAGCAGTACTTC. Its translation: CASSPQGAHEQYF.

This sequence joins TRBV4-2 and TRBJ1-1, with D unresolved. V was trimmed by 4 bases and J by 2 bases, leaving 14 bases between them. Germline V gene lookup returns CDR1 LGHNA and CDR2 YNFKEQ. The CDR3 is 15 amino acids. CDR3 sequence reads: CASSPGARENTEAFF. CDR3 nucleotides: TGTGCCAGCAGCCCGGGTGCCCGTGAAAACACTGAAGCTTTCTTT.

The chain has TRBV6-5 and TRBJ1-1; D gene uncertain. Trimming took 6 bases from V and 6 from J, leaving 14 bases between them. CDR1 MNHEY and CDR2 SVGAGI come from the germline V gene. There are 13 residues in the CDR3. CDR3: CASRPFVGSEAFF. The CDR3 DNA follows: TGTGCCAGCAGACCCTTCGTGGGGTCTGAAGCTTTCTTT.

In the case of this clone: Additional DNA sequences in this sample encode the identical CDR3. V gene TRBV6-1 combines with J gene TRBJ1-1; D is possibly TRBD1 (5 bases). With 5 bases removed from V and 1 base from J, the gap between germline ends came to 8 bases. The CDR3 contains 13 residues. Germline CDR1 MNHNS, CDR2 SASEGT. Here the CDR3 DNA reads TGTGCCAGCAGTCTCAGGGAGAACACTGAAGCTTTCTTT. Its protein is CASSLRENTEAFF.

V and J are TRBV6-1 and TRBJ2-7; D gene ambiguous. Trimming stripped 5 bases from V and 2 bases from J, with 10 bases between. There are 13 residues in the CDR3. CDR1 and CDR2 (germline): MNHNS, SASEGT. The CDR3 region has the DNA TGTGCCAGCAGTCGGAGCGCCCCCTACGAGCAGTACTTC. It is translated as CASSRSAPYEQYF.

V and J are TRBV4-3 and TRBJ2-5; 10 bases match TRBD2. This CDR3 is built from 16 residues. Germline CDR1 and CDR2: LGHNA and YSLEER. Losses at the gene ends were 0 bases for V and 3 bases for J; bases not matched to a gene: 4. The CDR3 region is CASSQERTSGKETQYF. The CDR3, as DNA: TGCGCCAGCAGCCAAGAAAGAACTAGCGGGAAAGAGACCCAGTACTTC.

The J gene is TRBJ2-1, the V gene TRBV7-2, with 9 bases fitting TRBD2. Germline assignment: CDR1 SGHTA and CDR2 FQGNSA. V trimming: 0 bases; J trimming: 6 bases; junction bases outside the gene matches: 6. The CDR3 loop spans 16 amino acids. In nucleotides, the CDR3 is TGTGCCAGCAGCTTAGCCGGGACTAGCTTCGGCAATGAGCAGTTCTTC. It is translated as CASSLAGTSFGNEQFF.

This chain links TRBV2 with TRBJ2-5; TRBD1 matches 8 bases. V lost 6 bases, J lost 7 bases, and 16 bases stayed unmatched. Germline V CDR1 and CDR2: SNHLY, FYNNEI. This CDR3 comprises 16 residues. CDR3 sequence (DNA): TGTGCCAGCAGAACCGAGCCGGGACAGGCGAAAGGGACCCAGTACTTC. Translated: CASRTEPGQAKGTQYF.

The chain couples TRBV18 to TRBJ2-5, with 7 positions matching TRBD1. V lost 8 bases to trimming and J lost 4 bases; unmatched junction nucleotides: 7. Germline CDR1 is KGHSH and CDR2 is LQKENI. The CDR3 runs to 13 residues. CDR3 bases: TGTGCCAGCGCCCAGGGGGTTCGAGAGACCCAGTACTTC. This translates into CASAQGVRETQYF.

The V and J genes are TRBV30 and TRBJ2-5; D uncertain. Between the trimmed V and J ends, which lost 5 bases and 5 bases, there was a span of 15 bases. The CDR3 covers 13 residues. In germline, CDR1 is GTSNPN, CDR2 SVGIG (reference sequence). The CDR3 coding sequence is TGTGCCTGGGGGCCTGCCAAAGGGGAGACCCAGTACTTC. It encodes CAWGPAKGETQYF.